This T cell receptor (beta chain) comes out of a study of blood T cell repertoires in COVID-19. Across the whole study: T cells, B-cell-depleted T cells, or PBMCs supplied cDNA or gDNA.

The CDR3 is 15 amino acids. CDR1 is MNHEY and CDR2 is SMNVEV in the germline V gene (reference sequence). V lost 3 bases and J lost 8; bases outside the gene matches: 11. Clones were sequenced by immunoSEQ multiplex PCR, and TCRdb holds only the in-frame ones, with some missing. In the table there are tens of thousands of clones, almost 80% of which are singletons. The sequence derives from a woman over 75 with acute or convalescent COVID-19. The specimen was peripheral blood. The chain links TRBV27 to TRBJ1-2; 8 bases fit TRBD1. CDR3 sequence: CASSFQPQGARGYTF. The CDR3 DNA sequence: TGTGCCAGCAGTTTCCAACCCCAGGGGGCGAGGGGCTACACCTTC.